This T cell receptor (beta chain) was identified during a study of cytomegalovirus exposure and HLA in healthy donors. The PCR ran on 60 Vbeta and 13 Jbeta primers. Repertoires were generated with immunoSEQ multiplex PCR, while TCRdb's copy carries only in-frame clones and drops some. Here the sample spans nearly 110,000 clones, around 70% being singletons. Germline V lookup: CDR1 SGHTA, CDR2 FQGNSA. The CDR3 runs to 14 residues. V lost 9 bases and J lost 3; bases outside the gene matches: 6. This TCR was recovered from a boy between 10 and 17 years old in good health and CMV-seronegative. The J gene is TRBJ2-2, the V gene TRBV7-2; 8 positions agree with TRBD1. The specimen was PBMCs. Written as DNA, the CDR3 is TGTGCCAGGGGCAAGACAGGGGACACCGGGGAGCTGTTTTTT. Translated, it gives CARGKTGDTGELFF.